A single TCR beta chain is shown here with its context. RNA totalling roughly 0.5 to 1 ug underwent reverse transcription with random hexamers. MiXCR, run by TCRdb on the immunoSEQ multiplex PCR reads, gives a single entry per CDR3 protein. The repertoire consists of some 190,000 distinct CDR3 sequences, with about 95% occurring once and the leading ten covering 0.1%. Germline V gene lookup returns CDR1 SGHRS and CDR2 YFSETQ. Trimming stripped 4 bases from V and 5 bases from J, with 8 bases between. There are 12 residues in the CDR3. The data derive from a study of CD8 T cells in Susac syndrome. Controls were drawn from healthy donors and were matched for age and sex.

The receptor was derived from a human donor in good health. The sequencing sample was made of CD4+ T cells from PBMCs. The chain carries TRBV5-1 and TRBJ2-3; D is ambiguous. CDR3 nucleotides: TGCGCCAGCAGCGGCGTCGGAGATACGCAGTATTTT. This translates into CASSGVGDTQYF.